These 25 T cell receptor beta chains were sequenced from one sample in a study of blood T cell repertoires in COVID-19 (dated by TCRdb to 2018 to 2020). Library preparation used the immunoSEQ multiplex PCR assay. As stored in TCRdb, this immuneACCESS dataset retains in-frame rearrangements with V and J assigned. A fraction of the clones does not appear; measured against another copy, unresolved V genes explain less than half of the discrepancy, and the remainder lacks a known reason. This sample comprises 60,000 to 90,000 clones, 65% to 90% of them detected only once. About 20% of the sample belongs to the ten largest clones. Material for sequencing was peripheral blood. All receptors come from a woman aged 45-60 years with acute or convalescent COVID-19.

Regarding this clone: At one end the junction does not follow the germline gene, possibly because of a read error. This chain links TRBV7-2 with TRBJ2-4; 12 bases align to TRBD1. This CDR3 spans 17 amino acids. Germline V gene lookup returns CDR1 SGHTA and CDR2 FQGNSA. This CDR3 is CASSPTPWDRGRRQPHF. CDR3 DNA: TGTGCCAGCAGCCCAACTCCCTGGGACAGGGGGCGAAGACAACCGCACTTC.

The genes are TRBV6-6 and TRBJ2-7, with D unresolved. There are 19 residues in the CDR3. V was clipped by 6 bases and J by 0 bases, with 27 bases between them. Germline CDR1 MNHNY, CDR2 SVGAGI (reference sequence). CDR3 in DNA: TGTGCCAGCAGCTATAAGTTGGCGGCTGGTGTCCCTCCCTCCTACGAGCAGTACTTC. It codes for CASSYKLAAGVPPSYEQYF.

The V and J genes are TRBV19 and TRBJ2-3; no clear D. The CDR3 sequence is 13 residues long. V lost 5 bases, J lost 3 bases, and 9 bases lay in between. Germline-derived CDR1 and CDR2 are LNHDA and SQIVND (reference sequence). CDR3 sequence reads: CASSPRRTDTQYF. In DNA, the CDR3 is TGTGCCAGTAGTCCGCGGAGAACAGATACGCAGTATTTT.

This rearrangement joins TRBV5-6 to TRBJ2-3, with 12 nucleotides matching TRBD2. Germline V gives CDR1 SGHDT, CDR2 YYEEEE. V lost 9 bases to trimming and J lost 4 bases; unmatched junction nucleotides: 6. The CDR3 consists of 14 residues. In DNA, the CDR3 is TGTGCCACAATTCCTAGCGGGGGGGCAGATACGCAGTATTTT. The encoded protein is CATIPSGGADTQYF.

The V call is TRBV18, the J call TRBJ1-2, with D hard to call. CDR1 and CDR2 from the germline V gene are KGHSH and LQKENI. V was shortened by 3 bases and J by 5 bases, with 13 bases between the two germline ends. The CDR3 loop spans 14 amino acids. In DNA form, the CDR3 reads TGTGCCAGCTCACCGGAGGGATCGAGGTATGGCTACACCTTC. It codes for CASSPEGSRYGYTF.

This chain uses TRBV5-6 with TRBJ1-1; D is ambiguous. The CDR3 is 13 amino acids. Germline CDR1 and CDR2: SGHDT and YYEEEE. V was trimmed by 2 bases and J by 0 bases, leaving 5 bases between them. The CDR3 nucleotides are TGTGCCAGCAGCTTCGTAATGAACACTGAAGCTTTCTTT. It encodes CASSFVMNTEAFF. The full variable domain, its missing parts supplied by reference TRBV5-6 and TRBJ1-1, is DAGVTQSPTHLIKTRGQQVTLRCSPKSGHDTVSWYQQALGQGPQFIFQYYEEEERQRGNFPDRFSGHQFPNYSSELNVNALLLGDSALYLCASSFVMNTEAFFGQGTRLTVV.

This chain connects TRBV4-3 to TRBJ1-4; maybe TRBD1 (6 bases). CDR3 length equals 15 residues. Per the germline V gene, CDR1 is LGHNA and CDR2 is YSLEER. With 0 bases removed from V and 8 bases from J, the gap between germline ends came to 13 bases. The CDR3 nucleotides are TGCGCCAGCAGCCAAGAGGCCCGGGGGGGCGAAAAACTGTTTTTT. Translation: CASSQEARGGEKLFF.

As DNA, the CDR3 is TGTGCCACCAGTGGGCCTCCGGGACAAGGAGAGACCCAGTACTTC. The encoded protein is CATSGPPGQGETQYF. The rearrangement links TRBV24-1 to TRBJ2-5, with D tentatively TRBD1 (6 bases). V dropped 5 bases and J dropped 4 bases, with 16 bases sitting between them. This CDR3 has 15 residues. Germline CDR1 reads KGHDR; CDR2 reads SFDVKD.

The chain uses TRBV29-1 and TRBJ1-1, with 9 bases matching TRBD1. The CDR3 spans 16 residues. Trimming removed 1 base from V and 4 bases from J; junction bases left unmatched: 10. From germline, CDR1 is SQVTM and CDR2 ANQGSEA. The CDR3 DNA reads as TGCAGCGTTGAAGCCCTTCTACAGGGGGCGGCCACTGAAGCTTTCTTT. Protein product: CSVEALLQGAATEAFF.

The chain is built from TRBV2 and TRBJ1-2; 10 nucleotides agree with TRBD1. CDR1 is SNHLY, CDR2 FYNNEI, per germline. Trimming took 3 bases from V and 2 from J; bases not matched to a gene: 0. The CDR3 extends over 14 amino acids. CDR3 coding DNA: TGTGCCAGCAGTGAGGACAGGGGGAACTATGGCTACACCTTC. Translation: CASSEDRGNYGYTF.

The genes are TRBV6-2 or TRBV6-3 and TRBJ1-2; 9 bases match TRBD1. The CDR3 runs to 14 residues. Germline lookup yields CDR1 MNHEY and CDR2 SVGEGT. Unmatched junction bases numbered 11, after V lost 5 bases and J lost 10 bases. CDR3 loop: CASSASRDRADYTF. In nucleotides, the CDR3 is TGTGCCAGCAGTGCCTCCCGGGACAGGGCTGACTACACCTTC.

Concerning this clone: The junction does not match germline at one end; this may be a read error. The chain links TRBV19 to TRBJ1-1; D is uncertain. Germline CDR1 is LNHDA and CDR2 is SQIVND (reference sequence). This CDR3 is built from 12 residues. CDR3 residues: CASTGRNNETFF. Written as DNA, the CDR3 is TGTGCCAGTACTGGCAGAAACAATGAAACTTTCTTT.

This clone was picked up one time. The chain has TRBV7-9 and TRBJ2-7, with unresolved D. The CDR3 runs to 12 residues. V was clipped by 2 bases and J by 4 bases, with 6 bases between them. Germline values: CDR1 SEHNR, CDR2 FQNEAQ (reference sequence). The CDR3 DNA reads TGTGCCAGCAGCTTACCGGGTTACGAGCAGTACTTC. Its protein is CASSLPGYEQYF.

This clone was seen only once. The CDR3 here is CASSQDLGTIHYNEQFF. CDR3 coding DNA: TGTGCCAGCAGCCAAGATCTGGGGACTATCCACTACAATGAGCAGTTCTTC. The chain combines TRBV14 with TRBJ2-1, with 7 bases aligning to TRBD2. The CDR3 loop spans 17 amino acids. Germline CDR1 SGHDN, CDR2 FVKESK. The V gene end was trimmed by 0 bases and the J gene end by 3 bases; junction bases not matched to a gene: 8.

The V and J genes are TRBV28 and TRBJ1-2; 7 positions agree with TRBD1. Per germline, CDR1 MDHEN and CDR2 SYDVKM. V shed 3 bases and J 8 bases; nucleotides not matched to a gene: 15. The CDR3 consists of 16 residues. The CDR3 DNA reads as TGTGCCAGCAGTTTCCCCCAGGGGGGAGCCACGCGAGGCTACACCTTC. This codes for CASSFPQGGATRGYTF.

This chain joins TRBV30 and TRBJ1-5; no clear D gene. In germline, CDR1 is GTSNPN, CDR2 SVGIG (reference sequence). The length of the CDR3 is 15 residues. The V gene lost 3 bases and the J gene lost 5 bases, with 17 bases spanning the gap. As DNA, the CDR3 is TGTGCCTGGAGCCCCGAATCGGGGTTTTATCAGCCCCAGCATTTT. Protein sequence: CAWSPESGFYQPQHF.

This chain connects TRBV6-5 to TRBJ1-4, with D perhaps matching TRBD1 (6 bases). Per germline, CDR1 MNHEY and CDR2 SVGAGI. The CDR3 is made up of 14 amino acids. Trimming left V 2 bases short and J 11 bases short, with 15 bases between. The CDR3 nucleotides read TGTGCCAGCAGTTACGAGGGTGGGGGCGAGAAACTGTTTTTT. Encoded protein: CASSYEGGGEKLFF.

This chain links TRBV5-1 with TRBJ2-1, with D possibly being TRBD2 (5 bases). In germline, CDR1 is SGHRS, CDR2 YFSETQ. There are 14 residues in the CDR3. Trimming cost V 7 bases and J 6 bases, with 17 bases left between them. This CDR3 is CASGEGLTFNEQFF. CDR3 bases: TGCGCCAGCGGCGAGGGCCTCACCTTCAATGAGCAGTTCTTC.

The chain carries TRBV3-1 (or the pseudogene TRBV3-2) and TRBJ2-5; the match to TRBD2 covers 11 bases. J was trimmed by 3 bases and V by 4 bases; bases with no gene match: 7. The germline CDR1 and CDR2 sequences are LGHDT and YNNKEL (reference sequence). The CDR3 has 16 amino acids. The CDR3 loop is CASSPYSGGVEETQYF. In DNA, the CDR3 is TGTGCCAGCAGCCCATATAGCGGGGGGGTTGAAGAGACCCAGTACTTC.

CDR3 nucleotide sequence: TGTGCCAGCAACATCCACAGGGAGAACATTCAGTACTTC. The encoded protein is CASNIHRENIQYF. This sequence joins TRBV5-6 and TRBJ2-4; D might be TRBD1 (6 bases). V was pared by 6 bases and J by 7 bases, with 14 bases between. Germline CDR1 reads SGHDT; CDR2 reads YYEEEE. The CDR3 loop spans 13 amino acids.

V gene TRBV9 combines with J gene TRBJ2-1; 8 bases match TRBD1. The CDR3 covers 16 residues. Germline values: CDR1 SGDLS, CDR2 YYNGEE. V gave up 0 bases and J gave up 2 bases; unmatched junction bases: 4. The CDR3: CASSVAGQGTYNEQFF. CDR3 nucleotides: TGTGCCAGCAGCGTAGCTGGACAGGGCACCTACAATGAGCAGTTCTTC.

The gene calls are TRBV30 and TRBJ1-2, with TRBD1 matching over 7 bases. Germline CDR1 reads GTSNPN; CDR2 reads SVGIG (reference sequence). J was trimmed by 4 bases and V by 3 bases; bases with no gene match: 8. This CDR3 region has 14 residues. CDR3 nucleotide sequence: TGTGCCTGGAGATATCAGGACAGGCCCTATGGCTACACCTTC. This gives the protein CAWRYQDRPYGYTF.

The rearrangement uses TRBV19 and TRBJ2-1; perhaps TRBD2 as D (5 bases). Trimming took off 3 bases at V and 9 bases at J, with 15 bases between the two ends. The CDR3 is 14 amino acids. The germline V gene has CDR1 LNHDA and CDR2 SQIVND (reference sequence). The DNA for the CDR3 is TGTGCCAGTAGTATTTTTGTGGGCGGGCGTGAGCAGTTCTTC. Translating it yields CASSIFVGGREQFF.

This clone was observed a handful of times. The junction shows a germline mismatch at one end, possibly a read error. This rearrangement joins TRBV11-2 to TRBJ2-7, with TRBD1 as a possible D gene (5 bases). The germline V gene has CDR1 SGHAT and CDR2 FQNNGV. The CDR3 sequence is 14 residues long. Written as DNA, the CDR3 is TGTGCCAGCAGCAACGAGAGGTCAAAAGGACACATCAACTTC. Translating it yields CASSNERSKGHINF. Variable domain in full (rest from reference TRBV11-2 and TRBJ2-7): EAGVAQSPRYKIIEKRQSVAFWCNPISGHATLYWYQQILGQGPKLLIQFQNNGVVDDSQLPKDRFSAERLKGVDSTLKIQPAKLEDSAVYLCASSNERSKGHINFGPGTRLTVT.

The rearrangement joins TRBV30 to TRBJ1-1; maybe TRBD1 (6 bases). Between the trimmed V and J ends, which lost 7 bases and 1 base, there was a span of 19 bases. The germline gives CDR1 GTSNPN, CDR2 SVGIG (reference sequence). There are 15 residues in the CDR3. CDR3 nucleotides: TGTGCCTTTCTGGAAACAGGGTATTGGAACACTGAAGCTTTCTTT. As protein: CAFLETGYWNTEAFF.